One sample yielded the 29 T cell receptor beta chains listed below, sequenced in a study of beta chain features in type 1 diabetes. Reverse transcription of all isolated RNA meant that expressed TCRB transcripts were sequenced. Clones were sequenced by immunoSEQ multiplex PCR, and TCRdb holds only the in-frame ones, with some missing. This sample yields under 550,000 clones, of which over 9.5% are seen a single time; roughly 0.046% belongs to the top ten. Sequenced: naive CD4+ T cells from blood. These receptors all come from a young woman in good health.

This CDR3 is CATSRLSFGDRGSNQPQHF. DNA for the CDR3: TGTGCCACCAGCAGATTAAGTTTCGGGGACAGGGGGAGCAATCAGCCCCAGCATTTT. The rearrangement links TRBV15 to TRBJ1-5, with TRBD1 identical over 11 bases. V lost 2 bases to trimming and J lost 1 base; unmatched junction nucleotides: 10. Germline lookup yields CDR1 LNHNV and CDR2 YYDKDF (reference sequence). The length of the CDR3 is 19 residues. Combining the CDR3 with reference TRBV15 and TRBJ1-5 gives the whole variable domain DAMVIQNPRYQVTQFGKPVTLSCSQTLNHNVMYWYQQKSSQAPKLLFHYYDKDFNNEADTPDNFQSRRPNTSFCFLDIRSPGLGDTAMYLCATSRLSFGDRGSNQPQHFGDGTRLSIL.

Comments on this clone: Other DNA variants within this sample encode the same CDR3. The chain employs TRBV5-1 and TRBJ2-1; 7 bases are a match to TRBD1. Germline V gene lookup returns CDR1 SGHRS and CDR2 YFSETQ. CDR3 length equals 15 residues. Unmatched junction bases numbered 0, after V lost 0 bases and J lost 0 bases. As DNA, the CDR3 is TGCGCCAGCAGCTTGGGACAGGGCTCCTACAATGAGCAGTTCTTC. Residues: CASSLGQGSYNEQFF.

This clone was detected only a few times. This CDR3 is also generated by other DNA sequences in the sample. This rearrangement joins TRBV7-2 to TRBJ2-3, with 9 bases aligning to TRBD1. V was clipped by 6 bases and J by 4 bases; unmatched bases: 5. CDR1 SGHTA and CDR2 FQGNSA come from the germline V gene. CDR3 size: 14 residues. Here the CDR3 DNA reads TGTGCCAGCAGTTTTACAGGGGGCTCAGATACGCAGTATTTT. Its translation is CASSFTGGSDTQYF.

The chain employs TRBV7-2 and TRBJ2-5; the D gene is possibly TRBD1 (5 bases). The V end lost 2 bases, the J end lost 5 bases, and 6 bases lay between the germline ends. Germline values: CDR1 SGHTA, CDR2 FQGNSA. The CDR3 sequence is 12 residues long. For the CDR3, the DNA is TGTGCCAGCAGCTTAAACAGGGAGACCCAGTACTTC. Translating it yields CASSLNRETQYF.

The rearrangement uses TRBV9 and TRBJ2-3; weak D call: TRBD2 (6 bases). Germline CDR1 reads SGDLS; CDR2 reads YYNGEE. CDR3 length: 16 residues. Trimming cost V 0 bases and J 8 bases, with 19 bases left between them. The CDR3 is CASSVVALDSGGTQYF. The CDR3 nucleotides are TGTGCCAGCAGCGTAGTGGCTTTGGACTCCGGGGGTACGCAGTATTTT.

This sequence joins TRBV27 and TRBJ2-3, with D unclear. Deletions cut 3 bases from V and 2 bases from J, with 9 bases between. Looked up from germline, CDR1 is MNHEY and CDR2 is SMNVEV (reference sequence). There are 14 residues in the CDR3. CDR3 protein: CASSFYADTDTQYF. The DNA of the CDR3 is TGTGCCAGCAGTTTTTATGCAGACACAGATACGCAGTATTTT.

This clone appeared a few times. CDR3 nucleotide sequence: TGTGCCTGGAGTGTAGGGGCTAGCGGGAGTCAAGAGACCCAGTACTTC. It encodes CAWSVGASGSQETQYF. This chain uses TRBV30 with TRBJ2-5; 10 bases match TRBD2. V trimming: 0 bases; J trimming: 2 bases; junction bases outside the gene matches: 6. The germline V gene has CDR1 GTSNPN and CDR2 SVGIG (reference sequence). The CDR3 extends over 16 amino acids. Based on the CDR3 plus reference TRBV30 and TRBJ2-5, the full variable domain is SQTIHQWPATLVQPVGSPLSLECTVEGTSNPNLYWYRQAAGRGLQLLFYSVGIGQISSEVPQNLSASRPQDRQFILSSKKLLLSDSGFYLCAWSVGASGSQETQYFGPGTRLLVL.

The V and J genes are TRBV5-1 and TRBJ2-3; D possibly matches TRBD1 or TRBD2 (5 bases each). The V end lost 1 base, the J end lost 2 bases, and 14 bases lay between the germline ends. Germline assignment: CDR1 SGHRS and CDR2 YFSETQ. The CDR3 runs 16 residues. The CDR3 loop reads CASSLTRPGPTDTQYF. CDR3 sequence (DNA): TGCGCCAGCAGCTTGACCCGACCGGGACCCACAGATACGCAGTATTTT.

This chain joins TRBV4-3 and TRBJ2-3; D is ambiguous. V lost 0 bases and J lost 2, with 9 bases in between. Germline V CDR1 and CDR2: LGHNA, YSLEER. This CDR3 spans 15 amino acids. The CDR3 sequence: CASSQDRVDTDTQYF. The CDR3 nucleotides read TGCGCCAGCAGCCAAGATCGGGTAGACACAGATACGCAGTATTTT.

Only a few counts were recorded for this clone. The V and J genes are TRBV7-2 and TRBJ2-5; D gene unclear. Germline loops: CDR1 SGHTA, CDR2 FQGNSA. The CDR3 spans 15 residues. The V and J ends lost 2 bases and 3 bases respectively, with 13 bases between them. This CDR3 reads CASSLTKLREETQYF. CDR3 bases: TGTGCCAGCAGCTTAACGAAATTAAGGGAAGAGACCCAGTACTTC.

This clone was picked up a small number of times. The V gene is TRBV7-9, the J gene TRBJ1-4, with D perhaps matching TRBD1 (6 bases). Germline CDR1 reads SEHNR; CDR2 reads FQNEAQ (reference sequence). The CDR3 is made up of 15 amino acids. Trimming took off 5 bases at V and 3 bases at J, with 13 bases between the two ends. The DNA of the CDR3 is TGTGCCAGCAGCGTAACAGGGAGTCCTAATGAAAAACTGTTTTTT. This encodes CASSVTGSPNEKLFF.

This clone was found a few times. This chain uses TRBV30 with TRBJ1-4; D uncertain. The ends were cut back, 5 bases at V and 4 bases at J, with 14 bases in the middle. CDR1 is GTSNPN and CDR2 is SVGIG in the germline V gene (reference sequence). This CDR3 region has 14 residues. In nucleotides, the CDR3 is TGTGCCTGGGCCGGATTGGCTTTTAATGAAAAACTGTTTTTT. As protein: CAWAGLAFNEKLFF.

This clone was found a few times. The V call is TRBV7-9, the J call TRBJ1-1; D possibly corresponds to TRBD1 (5 bases). Trimming removed 3 bases at V and 1 base at J, with 9 bases between. The CDR3 runs 14 residues. The V gene's germline CDR1 is SEHNR and CDR2 FQNEAQ (reference sequence). The CDR3 protein is CASSFGASNTEAFF. The CDR3 region has the DNA TGTGCCAGCAGCTTCGGGGCCTCGAACACTGAAGCTTTCTTT.

This clone was seen a handful of times. The genes are TRBV5-1 and TRBJ2-7; maybe TRBD1 (6 bases). In germline, CDR1 is SGHRS, CDR2 YFSETQ. The CDR3 runs to 13 residues. Deletions cut 0 bases from V and 8 bases from J, with 12 bases between. The CDR3 region is CASSLGRQEKQYF. The CDR3, as DNA: TGCGCCAGCAGCTTGGGGAGACAGGAAAAGCAGTACTTC.

The chain uses TRBV19 and TRBJ2-3; 9 bases fit TRBD2. The CDR3 sequence is 16 residues long. Looked up from germline, CDR1 is LNHDA and CDR2 is SQIVND (reference sequence). With V trimmed by 3 bases and J by 6 bases, 10 bases remained unmatched. The CDR3 spells CASSIGLALGGDTQYF. DNA of the CDR3: TGTGCCAGTAGTATCGGACTAGCGCTTGGGGGGGATACGCAGTATTTT.

This chain connects TRBV11-2 to TRBJ2-3, with 10 bases aligning to TRBD1. V dropped 4 bases and J dropped 8; count of bases not matched to a gene: 9. The CDR3 is made up of 15 amino acids. Germline values: CDR1 SGHAT, CDR2 FQNNGV. CDR3 bases: TGTGCCAGCAGCTCCCGACAGGGGGCTCTGGGTACGCAGTATTTT. Protein: CASSSRQGALGTQYF. The full variable domain, its missing parts supplied by reference TRBV11-2 and TRBJ2-3, is EAGVAQSPRYKIIEKRQSVAFWCNPISGHATLYWYQQILGQGPKLLIQFQNNGVVDDSQLPKDRFSAERLKGVDSTLKIQPAKLEDSAVYLCASSSRQGALGTQYFGPGTRLTVL.

Details on this clone: The sample has other DNA sequences that encode this CDR3 too. J is TRBJ2-1 and V is TRBV19; D might be TRBD1 (5 bases). CDR3 length: 14 residues. Germline V gene sequence: CDR1 LNHDA, CDR2 SQIVND (reference sequence). The V end lost 3 bases, the J end lost 1 base, and 7 bases lay between the germline ends. The CDR3 here is CASSMGQSYNEQFF. DNA of the CDR3: TGTGCCAGTAGTATGGGGCAGTCCTACAATGAGCAGTTCTTC.

The chain combines TRBV9 with TRBJ2-1; D is tentatively TRBD1 or TRBD2 (5 bases each). CDR1 SGDLS and CDR2 YYNGEE come from the germline V gene. V was clipped by 0 bases and J by 2 bases, with 12 bases between them. This CDR3 is built from 16 residues. The DNA for the CDR3 is TGTGCCAGCAGCGTAGTAGGGACGACAACCTACAATGAGCAGTTCTTC. It codes for CASSVVGTTTYNEQFF.

The chain uses TRBV20-1 and TRBJ1-1; D remains unclear. V was trimmed by 4 bases and J by 9 bases, leaving 12 bases between them. CDR1 and CDR2 (germline): DFQATT, SNEGSKA (reference sequence). The CDR3 is 11 residues long. CDR3 bases: TGCAGTGCTATAGAGAACTGGCAAGCTTTCTTT. It is translated as CSAIENWQAFF.

J is TRBJ2-5 and V is TRBV4-2; either TRBD1 or TRBD2 may fit D (6 bases each). The germline V gene has CDR1 LGHNA and CDR2 YNFKEQ. This CDR3 contains 14 residues. The V gene lost 2 bases and the J gene lost 5 bases, with 12 bases spanning the gap. The CDR3 DNA sequence: TGTGCCAGCAGCCAAAATAAAGGGGGGGAGACCCAGTACTTC. Translated: CASSQNKGGETQYF.

The chain joins TRBV7-8 to TRBJ1-5; D unresolved. Germline assignment: CDR1 SGHVS and CDR2 FQNEAQ. The CDR3 has 14 amino acids. Trimming cost V 1 base and J 8 bases, with 12 bases left between them. The CDR3 loop is CASSLDPNGEPQHF. Here the CDR3 DNA reads TGTGCCAGCAGCTTAGATCCGAACGGGGAGCCCCAGCATTTT.

This clone has at least ten counts. V usage is TRBV29-1 and J usage is TRBJ2-7; maybe TRBD2 (7 bases). From germline, CDR1 is SQVTM and CDR2 ANQGSEA. The CDR3 is made up of 12 amino acids. The ends were cut back, 7 bases at V and 5 bases at J, with 15 bases in the middle. The DNA of the CDR3 is TGCAGCGGCTATGGGGGGGCCGACGAGCAGTACTTC. This sequence encodes CSGYGGADEQYF.

This chain links TRBV4-2 with TRBJ2-2; unclear D gene. The V end was cut by 0 bases, the J end by 2 bases, with 10 bases between. The CDR3 has 16 residues. Germline V gene lookup returns CDR1 LGHNA and CDR2 YNFKEQ. As DNA, the CDR3 is TGTGCCAGCAGCCAAGAAGGAACCGATAACACCGGGGAGCTGTTTTTT. As protein: CASSQEGTDNTGELFF.

V usage is TRBV9 and J usage is TRBJ2-1; 7 nucleotides agree with TRBD2. Germline V lookup: CDR1 SGDLS, CDR2 YYNGEE. The CDR3 extends over 15 amino acids. V dropped 4 bases and J dropped 5; count of bases not matched to a gene: 9. The CDR3 DNA reads TGTGCCAGCAGCCCTGCTGCGGGAGCAAACAATGAGCAGTTCTTC. Protein: CASSPAAGANNEQFF.

The genes are TRBV11-3 and TRBJ1-5; no definite D call. Germline V gene lookup returns CDR1 SGHNT and CDR2 YENEEA. The ends were cut back, 4 bases at V and 0 bases at J, with 7 bases in the middle. The CDR3 consists of 14 residues. Here the CDR3 DNA reads TGTGCCAGCAGCTACGGATATAGCAATCAGCCCCAGCATTTT. Protein: CASSYGYSNQPQHF. The whole variable domain, filled in from reference TRBV11-3 and TRBJ1-5, reads EAGVVQSPRYKIIEKKQPVAFWCNPISGHNTLYWYLQNLGQGPELLIRYENEEAVDDSQLPKDRFSAERLKGVDSTLKIQPAELGDSAVYLCASSYGYSNQPQHFGDGTRLSIL.

This clone has more than one count but fewer than ten. This chain links TRBV19 with TRBJ2-4; 10 positions agree with TRBD1. The CDR3 is 15 amino acids. Trimming removed 3 bases from V and 7 bases from J; junction bases left unmatched: 6. The germline V gene encodes CDR1 LNHDA and CDR2 SQIVND (reference sequence). In nucleotides, the CDR3 is TGTGCCAGTAGTATCATCCGGACAGGGGGGAACATTCAGTACTTC. It specifies CASSIIRTGGNIQYF. The entire variable domain, with the rest obtained from reference TRBV19 and TRBJ2-4, is as follows: DGGITQSPKYLFRKEGQNVTLSCEQNLNHDAMYWYRQDPGQGLRLIYYSQIVNDFQKGDIAEGYSVSREKKESFPLTVTSAQKNPTAFYLCASSIIRTGGNIQYFGAGTRLSVL.

The chain is built from TRBV7-2 and TRBJ1-5, with 9 bases lining up with TRBD1. The germline V gene has CDR1 SGHTA and CDR2 FQGNSA. This CDR3 is 14 amino acids long. V lost 5 bases to trimming and J lost 5 bases; unmatched junction nucleotides: 4. CDR3 sequence reads: CASSQQGADQPQHF. The DNA of the CDR3 is TGTGCCAGCAGCCAACAGGGGGCGGATCAGCCCCAGCATTTT.

This chain uses TRBV7-2 with TRBJ2-7, with D unclear. CDR1 SGHTA and CDR2 FQGNSA come from the germline V gene. Trimming left V 0 bases short and J 7 bases short, with 10 bases between. The CDR3 loop spans 13 amino acids. The CDR3 region is CASSLALLGEQYV. The CDR3, as DNA: TGTGCCAGCAGCTTAGCGCTCCTAGGGGAGCAGTACGTC.

This clone was seen a handful of times. The chain is built from TRBV10-3 and TRBJ1-6; 7 nucleotides match TRBD1. This CDR3 has 12 residues. V lost 6 bases, J lost 11 bases, and 4 bases stayed unmatched. CDR1 is ENHRY and CDR2 is SYGVKD in the germline V gene. The CDR3 DNA sequence: TGTGCCATCAGGCAGGGGGACGCACCCCTCCACTTT. Encoded protein: CAIRQGDAPLHF.